The 2 T cell receptor beta chains reported below all come from one sample, sequenced in a study of T cell repertoires in cytomegalovirus infection (dated by TCRdb to between 2019 and 2020). Sequencing relied on an Illumina HiSeq 1500. TCRdb itself trimmed the public reads at Q25 with fastp, ran MiXCR and retained productive beta chains. Here each entry gathers all rows of one CDR3 protein and keeps the most common genes and DNA. The sample data list more than 250,000 distinct CDR3 sequences, and just under 25% of these were observed just once. Roughly 13% of the sample is taken by the ten largest. These receptors' antigens are unknown. In the paper's terms, the treatment or condition label means: in vitro stimulation with specific CMV peptide epitopes to enrich CMV-specific T cells. Here the sequenced sample was cultured PBMCs, taken from culture after CMV antigen stimulation. Receptors were obtained from a human donor in good health (CMV status not recorded). Some clones in this sample may be carry-over from other donors' samples.

The J gene is TRBJ2-6, the V gene TRBV5-1; D is ambiguous. Germline values: CDR1 SGHRS, CDR2 YFSETQ. Trimming left V 2 bases short and J 4 bases short, with 4 bases between. The length of the CDR3 is 13 residues. This CDR3 is CASSFGGANVLTF. The DNA of the CDR3 is TGCGCCAGCAGCTTCGGCGGGGCCAACGTCCTGACTTTC. Based on the CDR3 plus reference TRBV5-1 and TRBJ2-6, the full variable domain is KAGVTQTPRYLIKTRGQQVTLSCSPISGHRSVSWYQQTPGQGLQFLFEYFSETQRNKGNFPGRFSGRQFSNSRSEMNVSTLELGDSALYLCASSFGGANVLTFGAGSRLTVL.

The chain carries TRBV15 and TRBJ2-5, with D perhaps given as TRBD1 or TRBD2 (5 bases each). Germline V gene lookup returns CDR1 LNHNV and CDR2 YYDKDF (reference sequence). The CDR3 is 14 amino acids. V gave up 2 bases and J gave up 3 bases, with 10 bases separating them. The CDR3 loop is CATSRPRGEETQYF. The CDR3 DNA reads as TGTGCCACCAGCAGACCGAGGGGTGAAGAGACCCAGTACTTC.